Sequencing of this TCR beta chain was carried out in a study of spatial heterogeneity in lung cancer. Time point: sample taken at primary tumor resection. TCRdb reprocessed the 5' RACE reads with MiXCR, giving one entry per CDR3 protein. This repertoire shows more than 45,000 distinct CDR3 sequences, roughly 5.2% found once; its top ten account for 8.5% to 14%. Between the trimmed V and J ends, which lost 8 bases and 5 bases, there was a span of 17 bases. Germline CDR1 is MNHNS and CDR2 is SASEGT. The CDR3 extends over 14 amino acids. This rearrangement joins TRBV6-1 to TRBJ2-3; possibly TRBD1 for D (6 bases). The source is a male donor with early-stage non-small cell lung cancer. The material was PBMCs, obtained at surgery. The CDR3 nucleotides read TGTGCCAGCTCTTCAGGACAGCCCAAAGATACGCAGTATTTT. The encoded protein is CASSSGQPKDTQYF.